This TCR beta chain stems from a study of human T cells and chemical hapten exposure (dated by TCRdb to the early 2020s). Concerning the study at large: For sensitization, 2% DPC in acetone was applied to a roughly 2 cm by roughly 2 cm area of upper inner arm skin. Patients additionally received weekly therapeutic DPC doses to the scalp throughout the roughly 24-week study period. Patch testing was performed on the upper back with Finn chambers containing 0.01% DPC, and the patch tests were scored after 6 days according to International Contact Dermatitis Research Group standards. Most of the patients in the cohort were female, and the cohort covered alopecia areata with under or over 50% scalp involvement, alopecia totalis and alopecia universalis. Libraries were pooled for sequencing, and variation in per-sample TCR yields was attributed mainly to small differences in library volumes within the pool. In alopecia patients, the study followed how the peripheral blood TCR repertoire changed in vivo over primary and secondary sensitization to diphenylcyclopropenone (DPC), a hapten. Blood samples were taken from patients before sensitization (week 0) and at 2, 6 and about 24 weeks after DPC sensitization. Approximately 28 alopecia patients gave blood for TCR sequencing at one to four time points (pre-sensitization, 2, 6 and 24 weeks).

Library creation used RACE. TCRdb lists the instrument as NextSeq 500. During library preparation, unique molecular identifiers were attached to individual cDNA molecules so that TCRs could be counted in a quantitative, reproducible way. Both TCR alpha and TCR beta chains were sequenced from each blood RNA sample. From the authors' description of their analysis: The median number of TCRs per sample was approximately 96,000, ranging from 23,224 to 690,600. The Decombinator software suite was used to annotate V, J and CDR3 in the TCR reads. Every sample was subsampled to the same number of TCRs (28,000) for the PS versus PT1 abundance plots. Expanded TCRs were defined as absent before sensitization and observed at least eight times at the 2-week time point. TCRdb reprocessed the public reads (quality trimming at Q25 with fastp, clone calling with MiXCR) and kept in-frame beta chains. Rows are combined by CDR3 protein, so each entry shows the most common genes and DNA. The V and J calls and clone size are TCRdb's, not the authors'. The sample data list roughly 360,000 distinct CDR3 sequences, and roughly 5% of these were observed just once. The ten largest clones add up to approximately 2.5% of the sample.

The time point label corresponds to: patch test 1, 2 weeks after DPC sensitization. In light of the paper, this sample's treatment or condition label describes: therapeutic diphenylcyclopropenone sensitization with weekly scalp DPC. At each patch-test visit, blood was drawn before the patch test was applied. To be eligible, patients had to be aged 18 to 70, diagnosed with alopecia and judged suitable for DPC therapy, while pregnant patients were excluded. Total RNA was extracted from unfractionated whole blood collected in Tempus Blood RNA tubes. Comments on this clonotype: The target of this receptor is not known. No much larger clone is present one base from it, and per-base qualities are unavailable.

The trim is 3 bases for V and 0 bases for J, with a gap of 10 bases between the germline ends. Including cysteine and phenylalanine, the CDR3 has 15 amino acids. The DNA shown is the 45-base CDR3, in frame from base 1. The germline V gene gives CDR1 as SGHAT and CDR2 as FQNNGV. General findings and caveats noted by the study authors: Significantly more large CDR3 similarity clusters were formed by expanded TCRs than by pre-sensitization or healthy control sets, consistent with antigen-driven responses. All patients had alopecia, a presumed autoimmune disease, so their immune response might differ from that of healthy individuals. Patch test score was positively correlated with the number of PT1 expanded TCRs, with significance at thresholds 8, 16 and 32 but not at 4. Repeated subsampling changed both the strength of the expansion versus patch-test correlation and the threshold at which the correlation became significant. DPC sensitization did not change the number of TCRs with a frequency above 1 in 1000, and there was no evidence of changes in global repertoire structure.

The chain uses TRBV11-2 and TRBJ2-3; perhaps TRBD2 is the D gene, with 6 bases matching. The TCR originated in a woman aged 50 to 60 with alopecia areata. Some clones in this sample may be carry-over from other donors' samples. Sequenced here: whole blood, sampled in connection with sensitization to the hapten diphenylcyclopropenone (DPC). The nucleotide sequence reads as follows: TGTGCCAGCAGCTTCACCGGGACTAGCACAGATACGCAGTATTTT. Its protein is CASSFTGTSTDTQYF.